A selection of T cell receptor beta chains follows, all from one sample in a study of cytomegalovirus exposure and HLA in healthy donors. TCRdb's table, derived via immunoSEQ multiplex PCR, lists solely in-frame clones and lacks some. Of approximately 170,000 clones detected, approximately 67% appear once; the ten largest clones hold 4.5%. The sample consisted of PBMCs. The receptor set was obtained from a woman aged 18-29 years in good health and CMV-seropositive. Each CDR3 is given with its conserved first and last residue. The D gene is left open where the match is weak. Size values are once, few and many counts, or a class for expanded clones, and some rows have none.

V gene: TRBV29-1; clone size: once; J gene: TRBJ2-2; D gene: TRBD2; CDR3 protein: CSVPMGTSGSTNTGELFF; CDR3 DNA: TGCAGCGTCCCGATGGGGACTAGCGGGAGTACCAACACCGGGGAGCTGTTTTTT
V gene: TRBV7-9; clone size: -; J gene: TRBJ1-2; D gene: -; CDR3 protein: CASSVSGGLGDGYTF; CDR3 DNA: TGTGCCAGCAGCGTTTCTGGAGGGCTGGGTGATGGCTACACCTTC
V gene: TRBV4-3; clone size: few; J gene: TRBJ1-3; D gene: -; CDR3 protein: CASSHLRVGNTIYF; CDR3 DNA: TGCGCCAGCAGCCACCTCAGGGTTGGAAACACCATATATTTT
V gene: TRBV5-4; clone size: -; J gene: TRBJ2-7; D gene: TRBD2; CDR3 protein: CASSPGGTSGRSYEQYF; CDR3 DNA: TGTGCCAGCAGCCCCGGGGGGACTAGCGGGAGATCATACGAGCAGTACTTC
V gene: TRBV2; clone size: -; J gene: TRBJ2-5; D gene: TRBD1; CDR3 protein: CASSGTGGLFVETQYF; CDR3 DNA: TGTGCCAGCAGCGGGACAGGGGGTTTATTCGTGGAGACCCAGTACTTC
V gene: TRBV7-2; clone size: -; J gene: TRBJ2-5; D gene: TRBD2; CDR3 protein: CASSFSGGFVETQYF; CDR3 DNA: TGTGCCAGCAGCTTTAGCGGGGGGTTCGTAGAGACCCAGTACTTC
V gene: TRBV7-3; clone size: -; J gene: TRBJ2-3; D gene: TRBD1; CDR3 protein: CASSPDRSTDTQYF; CDR3 DNA: TGTGCCAGCAGTCCGGACAGGAGCACAGATACGCAGTATTTT
V gene: TRBV28; clone size: -; J gene: TRBJ2-7; D gene: -; CDR3 protein: CASMWASTSYEQYF; CDR3 DNA: TGTGCCAGCATGTGGGCATCGACCTCCTACGAGCAGTACTTC
V gene: TRBV19; clone size: -; J gene: TRBJ2-1; D gene: -; CDR3 protein: CASSIMGGMSYNEQFF; CDR3 DNA: TGTGCCAGTAGTATAATGGGCGGGATGTCCTACAATGAGCAGTTCTTC
V gene: TRBV19; clone size: -; J gene: TRBJ2-1; D gene: -; CDR3 protein: CASSYTGNGYNEQFF; CDR3 DNA: TGTGCCAGTAGTTATACAGGGAACGGCTACAATGAGCAGTTCTTC
V gene: TRBV7-3; clone size: -; J gene: TRBJ2-3; D gene: -; CDR3 protein: CASSPGLPTDTQYF; CDR3 DNA: TGTGCCAGCAGCCCGGGACTCCCCACAGATACGCAGTATTTT
V gene: TRBV5-8; clone size: -; J gene: TRBJ2-7; D gene: -; CDR3 protein: CASSLAGVYEQYF; CDR3 DNA: TGTGCCAGCAGCTTGGCAGGGGTCTACGAGCAGTACTTC
V gene: TRBV7-2; clone size: few; J gene: TRBJ1-1; D gene: -; CDR3 protein: CASSYSTEAFF; CDR3 DNA: TGTGCCAGCAGCTATTCTACTGAAGCTTTCTTT
V gene: TRBV18; clone size: once; J gene: TRBJ2-7; D gene: TRBD1; CDR3 protein: CASSPGQVGLWQYF; CDR3 DNA: TGTGCCAGCTCACCAGGACAGGTAGGACTGTGGCAGTACTTC
V gene: TRBV27; clone size: -; J gene: TRBJ2-1; D gene: TRBD1; CDR3 protein: CASRDRAGNNEQFF; CDR3 DNA: TGTGCCAGCAGGGACAGGGCAGGCAACAATGAGCAGTTCTTC
V gene: TRBV2; clone size: once; J gene: TRBJ2-7; D gene: TRBD1; CDR3 protein: CASSSTGGYEQYF; CDR3 DNA: TGTGCCAGCAGTTCGACAGGGGGCTACGAGCAGTACTTC
V gene: TRBV2; clone size: few; J gene: TRBJ1-3; D gene: -; CDR3 protein: CASSEVGGSGNTIYF; CDR3 DNA: TGTGCCAGCAGTGAAGTGGGGGGGTCCGGAAACACCATATATTTT
V gene: TRBV30; clone size: -; J gene: TRBJ2-5; D gene: TRBD2; CDR3 protein: CAWKRDPGGQETQYF; CDR3 DNA: TGTGCCTGGAAGCGGGACCCGGGGGGCCAAGAGACCCAGTACTTC
V gene: TRBV7-6; clone size: few; J gene: TRBJ2-7; D gene: -; CDR3 protein: CASSSQHGQKQYF; CDR3 DNA: TGTGCCAGCAGCTCTCAACACGGACAGAAGCAGTACTTC
V gene: TRBV4-2; clone size: -; J gene: TRBJ1-4; D gene: TRBD1; CDR3 protein: CASSQVLGQSIEKLFF; CDR3 DNA: TGTGCCAGCAGCCAGGTCCTGGGACAGTCAATTGAAAAACTGTTTTTT
V gene: TRBV4-2; clone size: -; J gene: TRBJ2-1; D gene: TRBD2; CDR3 protein: CASSLAAVAGLAGGPPQFF; CDR3 DNA: TGTGCCAGCAGCCTGGCTGCGGTGGCTGGACTAGCGGGGGGGCCGCCCCAGTTCTTC
V gene: TRBV19; clone size: -; J gene: TRBJ1-1; D gene: -; CDR3 protein: CASSTGFTEAFF; CDR3 DNA: TGTGCCAGTTCAACAGGGTTCACTGAAGCTTTCTTT